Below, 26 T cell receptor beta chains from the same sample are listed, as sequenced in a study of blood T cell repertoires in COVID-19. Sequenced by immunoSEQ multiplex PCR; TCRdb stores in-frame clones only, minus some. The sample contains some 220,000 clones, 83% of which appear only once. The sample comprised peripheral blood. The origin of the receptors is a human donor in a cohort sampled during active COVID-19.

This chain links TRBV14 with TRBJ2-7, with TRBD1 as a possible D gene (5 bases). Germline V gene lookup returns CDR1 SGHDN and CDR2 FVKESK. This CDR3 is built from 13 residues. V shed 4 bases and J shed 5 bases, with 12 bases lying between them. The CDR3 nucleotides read TGTGCCAGCAGCCTCCGGACACTCAACGAGCAGTACTTC. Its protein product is CASSLRTLNEQYF. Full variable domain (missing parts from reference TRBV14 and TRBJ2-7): EAGVTQFPSHSVIEKGQTVTLRCDPISGHDNLYWYRRVMGKEIKFLLHFVKESKQDESGMPNNRFLAERTGGTYSTLKVQPAELEDSGVYFCASSLRTLNEQYFGPGTRLTVT.

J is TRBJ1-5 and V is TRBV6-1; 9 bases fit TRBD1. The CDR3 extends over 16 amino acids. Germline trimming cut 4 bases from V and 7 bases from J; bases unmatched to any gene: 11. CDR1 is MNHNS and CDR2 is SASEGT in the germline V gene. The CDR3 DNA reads TGTGCCAGCAGTGTCCCGGGACAGGGTCGGAAACAGCCCCAGCATTTT. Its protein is CASSVPGQGRKQPQHF.

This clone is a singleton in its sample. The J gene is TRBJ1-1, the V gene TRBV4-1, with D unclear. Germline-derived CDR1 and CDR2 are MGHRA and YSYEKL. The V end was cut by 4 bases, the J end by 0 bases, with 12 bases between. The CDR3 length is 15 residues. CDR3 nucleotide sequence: TGCGCCAGCAGCCCGTTGACGGGAATGAACACTGAAGCTTTCTTT. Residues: CASSPLTGMNTEAFF.

CDR3 protein: CASSRQGNGELFF. The CDR3 DNA is TGTGCCAGTAGTAGACAGGGTAACGGGGAGCTGTTTTTT. The chain combines TRBV19 with TRBJ2-2; TRBD1 matches 7 bases. Germline trimming cut 4 bases from V and 7 bases from J; bases unmatched to any gene: 3. Germline CDR1 LNHDA, CDR2 SQIVND (reference sequence). The CDR3 is made up of 13 amino acids.

The CDR3 reads CASSQETTGFWTQYF. The CDR3 DNA reads TGTGCCAGCAGCCAAGAAACGACTGGATTTTGGACGCAGTATTTT. The V and J genes are TRBV3-1 (or the pseudogene TRBV3-2) and TRBJ2-3; no firm D call. Germline assignment: CDR1 LGHDT and CDR2 YNNKEL (reference sequence). V lost 0 bases, J lost 9 bases, and 16 bases lay in between. This CDR3 is 15 amino acids long.

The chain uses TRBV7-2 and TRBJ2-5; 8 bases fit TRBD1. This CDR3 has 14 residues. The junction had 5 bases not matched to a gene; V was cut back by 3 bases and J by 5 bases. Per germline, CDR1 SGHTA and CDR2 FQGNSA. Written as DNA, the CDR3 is TGTGCCAGCAGCTTCGACAGGGGCTGGGAGACCCAGTACTTC. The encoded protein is CASSFDRGWETQYF.

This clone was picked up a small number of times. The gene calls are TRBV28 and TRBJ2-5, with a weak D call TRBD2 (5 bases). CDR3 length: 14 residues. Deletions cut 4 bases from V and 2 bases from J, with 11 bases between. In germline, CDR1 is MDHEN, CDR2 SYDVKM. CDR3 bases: TGTGCCAGCAGTTCGGAGGACGTGCAAGAGACCCAGTACTTC. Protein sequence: CASSSEDVQETQYF. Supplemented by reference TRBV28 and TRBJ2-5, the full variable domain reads DVKVTQSSRYLVKRTGEKVFLECVQDMDHENMFWYRQDPGLGLRLIYFSYDVKMKEKGDIPEGYSVSREKKERFSLILESASTNQTSMYLCASSSEDVQETQYFGPGTRLLVL.

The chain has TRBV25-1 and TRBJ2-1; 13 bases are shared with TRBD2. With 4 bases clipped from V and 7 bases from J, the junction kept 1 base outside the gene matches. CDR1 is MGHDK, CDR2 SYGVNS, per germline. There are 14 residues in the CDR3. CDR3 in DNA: TGTGCCAGCAGTGTACTAGCGGGAGGGAATGAGCAGTTCTTC. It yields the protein CASSVLAGGNEQFF.

The CDR3 sequence is CASLGRNTGELFF. The DNA for the CDR3 is TGTGCCAGCTTAGGGAGGAACACCGGGGAGCTGTTTTTT. V and J are TRBV6-5 and TRBJ2-2, with D perhaps matching TRBD2 (5 bases). This CDR3 is 13 amino acids long. CDR1 and CDR2 (germline): MNHEY, SVGAGI. V was trimmed by 8 bases and J by 1 base, leaving 8 bases between them.

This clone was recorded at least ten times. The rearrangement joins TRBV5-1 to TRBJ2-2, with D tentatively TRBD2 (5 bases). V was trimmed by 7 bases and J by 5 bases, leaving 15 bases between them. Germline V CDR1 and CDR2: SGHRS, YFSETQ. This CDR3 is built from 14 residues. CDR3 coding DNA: TGCGCCAGCCGGGAAGTCTTACAGACCGGGGAGCTGTTTTTT. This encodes CASREVLQTGELFF.

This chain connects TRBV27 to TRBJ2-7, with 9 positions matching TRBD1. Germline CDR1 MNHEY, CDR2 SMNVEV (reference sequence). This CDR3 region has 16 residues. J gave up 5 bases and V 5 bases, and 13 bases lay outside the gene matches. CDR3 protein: CASSIYPGTGSHEQYF. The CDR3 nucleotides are TGTGCCAGCAGTATCTACCCCGGGACAGGGTCGCACGAGCAGTACTTC.

The CDR3 protein is CASSLGWWGSLAGQNYGYTF. In nucleotides, the CDR3 is TGCGCCAGCAGCTTGGGTTGGTGGGGCAGCCTGGCAGGTCAGAACTATGGCTACACCTTC. This chain uses TRBV5-1 with TRBJ1-2; D is perhaps TRBD1 (5 bases). V was cut by 0 bases and J by 2 bases, with 26 bases left in between. CDR3 length: 20 residues. CDR1 is SGHRS, CDR2 YFSETQ, per germline. The variable domain in full, with the rest retrieved from reference TRBV5-1 and TRBJ1-2, is KAGVTQTPRYLIKTRGQQVTLSCSPISGHRSVSWYQQTPGQGLQFLFEYFSETQRNKGNFPGRFSGRQFSNSRSEMNVSTLELGDSALYLCASSLGWWGSLAGQNYGYTFGSGTRLTVV.

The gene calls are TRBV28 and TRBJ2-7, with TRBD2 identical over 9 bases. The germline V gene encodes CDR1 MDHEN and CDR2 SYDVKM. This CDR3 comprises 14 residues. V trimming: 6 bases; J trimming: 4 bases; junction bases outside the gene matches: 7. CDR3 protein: CASRQAGGGYEQYF. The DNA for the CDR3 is TGTGCCAGCAGGCAAGCGGGAGGAGGTTACGAGCAGTACTTC.

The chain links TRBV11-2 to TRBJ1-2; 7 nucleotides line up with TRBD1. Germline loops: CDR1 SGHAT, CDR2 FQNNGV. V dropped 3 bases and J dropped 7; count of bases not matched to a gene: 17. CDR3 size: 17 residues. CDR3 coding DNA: TGTGCCAGCAGCTTCGACAGGGAAAGGGCCCTAGGAGGTGGCTACACCTTC. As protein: CASSFDRERALGGGYTF.

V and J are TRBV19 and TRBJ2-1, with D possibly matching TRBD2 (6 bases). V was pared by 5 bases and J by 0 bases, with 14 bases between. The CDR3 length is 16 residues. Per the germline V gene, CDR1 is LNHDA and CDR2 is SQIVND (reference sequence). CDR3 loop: CASSEGTGSSYNEQFF. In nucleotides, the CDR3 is TGTGCCAGTAGTGAAGGGACTGGAAGCTCCTACAATGAGCAGTTCTTC.

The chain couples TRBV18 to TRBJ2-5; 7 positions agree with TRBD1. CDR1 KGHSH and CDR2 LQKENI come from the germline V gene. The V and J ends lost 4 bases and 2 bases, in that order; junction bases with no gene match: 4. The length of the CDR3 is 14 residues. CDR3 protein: CASSLGQPQETQYF. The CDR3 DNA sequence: TGTGCCAGCTCACTGGGACAGCCACAAGAGACCCAGTACTTC.

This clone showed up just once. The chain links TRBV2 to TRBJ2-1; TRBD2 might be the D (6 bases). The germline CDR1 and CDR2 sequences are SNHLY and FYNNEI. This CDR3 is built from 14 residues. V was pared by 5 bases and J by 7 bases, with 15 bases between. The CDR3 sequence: CASSLPGTHNEQFF. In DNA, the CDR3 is TGTGCCAGCAGTCTCCCCGGGACTCATAATGAGCAGTTCTTC. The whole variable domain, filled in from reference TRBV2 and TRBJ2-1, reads EPEVTQTPSHQVTQMGQEVILRCVPISNHLYFYWYRQILGQKVEFLVSFYNNEISEKSEIFDDQFSVERPDGSNFTLKIRSTKLEDSAMYFCASSLPGTHNEQFFGPGTRLTVL.

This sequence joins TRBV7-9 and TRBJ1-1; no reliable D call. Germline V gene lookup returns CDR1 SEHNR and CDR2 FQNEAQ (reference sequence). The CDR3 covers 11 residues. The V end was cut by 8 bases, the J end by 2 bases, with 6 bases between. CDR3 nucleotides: TGTGCCAGCTGCCTAAACACTGAAGCTTTCTTT. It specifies CASCLNTEAFF.

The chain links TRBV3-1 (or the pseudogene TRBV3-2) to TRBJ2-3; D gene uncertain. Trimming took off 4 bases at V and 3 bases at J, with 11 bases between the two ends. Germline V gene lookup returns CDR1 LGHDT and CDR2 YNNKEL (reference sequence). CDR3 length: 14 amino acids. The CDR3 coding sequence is TGTGCCAGCAGCCTTTCTTCGGAGACAGATACGCAGTATTTT. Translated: CASSLSSETDTQYF.

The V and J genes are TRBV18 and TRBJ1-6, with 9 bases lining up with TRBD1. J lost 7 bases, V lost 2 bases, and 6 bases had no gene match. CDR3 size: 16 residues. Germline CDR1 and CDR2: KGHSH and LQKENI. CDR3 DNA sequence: TGTGCCAGCTCACCATTCCCTGGACAGGGGAATTCACCCCTCCACTTT. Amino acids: CASSPFPGQGNSPLHF. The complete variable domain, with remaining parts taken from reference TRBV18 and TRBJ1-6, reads NAGVMQNPRHLVRRRGQEARLRCSPMKGHSHVYWYRQLPEEGLKFMVYLQKENIIDESGMPKERFSAEFPKEGPSILRIQQVVRGDSAAYFCASSPFPGQGNSPLHFGNGTRLTVT.

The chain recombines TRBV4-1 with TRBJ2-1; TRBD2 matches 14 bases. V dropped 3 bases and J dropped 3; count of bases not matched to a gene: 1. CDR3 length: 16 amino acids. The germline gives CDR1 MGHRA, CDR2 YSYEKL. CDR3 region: CASSHGTSGGYNEQFF. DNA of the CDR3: TGCGCCAGCAGCCATGGGACTAGCGGGGGCTACAATGAGCAGTTCTTC.

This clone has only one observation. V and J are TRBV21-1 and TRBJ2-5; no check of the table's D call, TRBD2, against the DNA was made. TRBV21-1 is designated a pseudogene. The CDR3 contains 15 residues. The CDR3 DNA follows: TGTGCCAGCAGCAACTGTCCACTGCGAAGAGAGACCCAGTACTTC. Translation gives CASSNCPLRRETQYF.

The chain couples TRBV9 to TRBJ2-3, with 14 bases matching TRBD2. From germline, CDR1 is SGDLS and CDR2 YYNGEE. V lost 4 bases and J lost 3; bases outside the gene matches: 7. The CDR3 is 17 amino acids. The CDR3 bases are TGTGCCAGCAGCAACCCCGGGACTAGCGGGAGAACAGATACGCAGTATTTT. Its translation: CASSNPGTSGRTDTQYF.

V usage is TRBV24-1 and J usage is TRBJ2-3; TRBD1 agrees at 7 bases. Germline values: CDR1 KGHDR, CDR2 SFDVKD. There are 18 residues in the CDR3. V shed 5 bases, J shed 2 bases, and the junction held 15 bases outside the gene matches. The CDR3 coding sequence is TGTGCCACCAGTGGGGACAGCGGAATCAACCTAAACACAGATACGCAGTATTTT. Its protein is CATSGDSGINLNTDTQYF.

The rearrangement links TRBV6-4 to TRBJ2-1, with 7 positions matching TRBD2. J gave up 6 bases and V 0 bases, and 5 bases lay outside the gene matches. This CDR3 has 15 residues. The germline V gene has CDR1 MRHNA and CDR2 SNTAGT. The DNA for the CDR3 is TGTGCCAGCAGTGACTCGGGACTACTAGGCAATGAGCAGTTCTTC. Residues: CASSDSGLLGNEQFF.

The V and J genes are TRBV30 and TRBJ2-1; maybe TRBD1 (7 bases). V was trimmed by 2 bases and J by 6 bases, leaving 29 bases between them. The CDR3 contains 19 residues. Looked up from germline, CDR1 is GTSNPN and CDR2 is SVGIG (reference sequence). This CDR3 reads CAWSSRAGRTGLSRNEQFF. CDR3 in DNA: TGTGCCTGGAGTAGTAGGGCTGGGAGGACAGGTCTTAGTCGCAATGAGCAGTTCTTC.